This T cell receptor beta chain was documented in a study of blood T cells in healthy people across ages. The study, taken as a whole, reports: The recorded TCR beta diversity per million T cells decreased in a roughly linear manner with age.

Next came a second PCR, run for roughly 6 to 11 cycles, which used a sample-barcoded 5' primer along with a J-beta primer mix. TCRdb re-analysed the 5' RACE reads in MiXCR, keeping a single row per CDR3 protein. Counted here are some 800,000 distinct CDR3 sequences, approximately 25% occurring once; the ten biggest clones make up 3% to 4%. J lost 1 base, V lost 5 bases, and 10 bases had no gene match. CDR1 SGHTA and CDR2 FQGNSA come from the germline V gene. The CDR3 runs to 17 residues. As to this clonotype: Its target is unknown.

About 10 milliliters of peripheral blood were drawn from each donor into EDTA-treated tubes. The same sample was also used in a study of T cells of mothers and their children.

Material: blood. This TCR was recovered from a boy between 5 and 17 years old in good health. This chain connects TRBV7-2 to TRBJ1-3, with 8 bases that match TRBD1. The CDR3 coding sequence is TGTGCCAGCAGCCCTCACCTAAGGACAGGGTCTGGAAACACCATATATTTT. The encoded protein is CASSPHLRTGSGNTIYF.